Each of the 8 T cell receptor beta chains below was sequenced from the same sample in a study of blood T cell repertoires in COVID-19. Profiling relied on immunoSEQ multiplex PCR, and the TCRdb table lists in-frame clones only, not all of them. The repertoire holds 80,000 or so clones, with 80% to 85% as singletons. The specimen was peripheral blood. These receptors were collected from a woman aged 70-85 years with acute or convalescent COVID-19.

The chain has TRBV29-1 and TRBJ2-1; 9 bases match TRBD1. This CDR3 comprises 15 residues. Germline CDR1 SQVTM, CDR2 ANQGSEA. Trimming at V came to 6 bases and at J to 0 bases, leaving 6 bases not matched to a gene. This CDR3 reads CSVGQGGGSYNEQFF. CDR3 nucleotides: TGCAGCGTGGGACAGGGAGGGGGCTCCTACAATGAGCAGTTCTTC.

The CDR3 nucleotides are TGCAGCGTCGGGACAGGAATGTACGAGCAGTACTTC. It translates to CSVGTGMYEQYF. The V gene is TRBV29-1, the J gene TRBJ2-7; TRBD1 agrees at 8 bases. The junction had 5 bases not matched to a gene; V was cut back by 6 bases and J by 4 bases. CDR3 length: 12 amino acids. Germline-derived CDR1 and CDR2 are SQVTM and ANQGSEA.

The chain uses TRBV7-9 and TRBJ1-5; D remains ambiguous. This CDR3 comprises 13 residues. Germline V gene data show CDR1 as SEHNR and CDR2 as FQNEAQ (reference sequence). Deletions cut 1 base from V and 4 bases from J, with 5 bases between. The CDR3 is CASSLGDNQPQHF. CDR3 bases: TGTGCCAGCAGCTTAGGCGATAATCAGCCCCAGCATTTT.

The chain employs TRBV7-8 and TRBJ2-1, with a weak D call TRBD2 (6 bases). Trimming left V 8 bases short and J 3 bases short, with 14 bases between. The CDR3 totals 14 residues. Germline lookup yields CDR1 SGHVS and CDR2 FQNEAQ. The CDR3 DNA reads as TGTGCCAGCTACGGACTAACAGACTACAATGAGCAGTTCTTC. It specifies CASYGLTDYNEQFF.

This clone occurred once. The CDR3 coding sequence is TGTGCCAGCAGCTCCAGACTAGCGGGGCACAATGAGCAGTTCTTC. Protein product: CASSSRLAGHNEQFF. The rearrangement uses TRBV9 and TRBJ2-1, with TRBD2 matching over 11 bases. The germline V gene encodes CDR1 SGDLS and CDR2 YYNGEE. V trimming: 4 bases; J trimming: 5 bases; junction bases outside the gene matches: 5. The CDR3 contains 15 residues.

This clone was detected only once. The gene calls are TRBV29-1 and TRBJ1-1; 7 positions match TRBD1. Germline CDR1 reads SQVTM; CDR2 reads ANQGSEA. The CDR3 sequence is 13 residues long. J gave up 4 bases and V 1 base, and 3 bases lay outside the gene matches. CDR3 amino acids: CSVEVQGGTEAFF. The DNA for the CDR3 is TGCAGCGTTGAAGTCCAGGGGGGCACTGAAGCTTTCTTT.

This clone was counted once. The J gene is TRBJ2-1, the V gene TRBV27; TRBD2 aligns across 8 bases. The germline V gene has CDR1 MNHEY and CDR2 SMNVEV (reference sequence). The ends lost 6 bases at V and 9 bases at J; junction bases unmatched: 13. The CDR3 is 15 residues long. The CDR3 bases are TGTGCCAGCAGCAATTACCCGTTAAGCGGGAGTGAGCAGTTCTTC. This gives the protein CASSNYPLSGSEQFF.

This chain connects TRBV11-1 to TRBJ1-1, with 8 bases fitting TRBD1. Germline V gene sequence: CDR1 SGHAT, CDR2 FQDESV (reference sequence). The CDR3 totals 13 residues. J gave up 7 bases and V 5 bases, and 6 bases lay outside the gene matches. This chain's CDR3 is CASSTRTGSEAFF. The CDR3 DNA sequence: TGTGCCAGCAGCACACGGACAGGGAGTGAAGCTTTCTTT.